The source of this T cell receptor beta chain is a study of blood T cell repertoires in COVID-19. This CDR3 region has 14 residues. V lost 4 bases to trimming and J lost 4 bases, with 14 bases between them. CDR1 is LGHDT, CDR2 YNNKEL, per germline (reference sequence). Clones were read by immunoSEQ multiplex PCR, and TCRdb kept only the in-frame ones, dropping some. Here the sample spans 190,000 or so clones, 70% to 90% being singletons. This receptor was taken from a man aged 35 to 55 with active or convalescent COVID-19. J is TRBJ2-7 and V is TRBV3-1 (or the pseudogene TRBV3-2); unclear D gene. The sequenced material came from peripheral blood. The DNA for the CDR3 is TGTGCCAGCAGCCTAAACAGAAAAGAATACGAGCAGTACTTC. Residues: CASSLNRKEYEQYF.